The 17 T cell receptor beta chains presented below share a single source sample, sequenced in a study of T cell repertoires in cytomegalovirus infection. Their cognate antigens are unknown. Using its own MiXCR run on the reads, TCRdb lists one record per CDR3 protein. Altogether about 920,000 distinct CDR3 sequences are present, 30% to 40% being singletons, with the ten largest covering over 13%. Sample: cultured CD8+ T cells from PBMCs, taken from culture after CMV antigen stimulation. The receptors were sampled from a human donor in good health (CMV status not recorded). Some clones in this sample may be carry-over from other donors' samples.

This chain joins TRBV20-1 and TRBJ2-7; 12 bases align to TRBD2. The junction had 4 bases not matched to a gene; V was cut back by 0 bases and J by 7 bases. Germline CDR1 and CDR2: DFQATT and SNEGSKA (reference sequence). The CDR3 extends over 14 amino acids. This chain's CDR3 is CSARDGLAGHEQYF. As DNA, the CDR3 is TGCAGTGCTAGAGACGGACTAGCGGGGCATGAGCAGTACTTC.

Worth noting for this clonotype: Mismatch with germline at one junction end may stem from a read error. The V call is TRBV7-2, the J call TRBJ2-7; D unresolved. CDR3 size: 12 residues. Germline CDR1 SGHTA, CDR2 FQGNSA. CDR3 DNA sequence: TGTGCCAGCAGCGTTACTACCTACAAGCAGTACTTC. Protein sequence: CASSVTTYKQYF.

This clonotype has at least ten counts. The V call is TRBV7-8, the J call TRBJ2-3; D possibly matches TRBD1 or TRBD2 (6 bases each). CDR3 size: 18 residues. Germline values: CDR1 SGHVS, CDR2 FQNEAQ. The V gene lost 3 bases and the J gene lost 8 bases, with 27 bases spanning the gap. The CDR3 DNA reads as TGTGCCAGCAGCTTCCCCCGGGGGCGTGGCGGGGACCTTTCTACGCAGTATTTT. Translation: CASSFPRGRGGDLSTQYF.

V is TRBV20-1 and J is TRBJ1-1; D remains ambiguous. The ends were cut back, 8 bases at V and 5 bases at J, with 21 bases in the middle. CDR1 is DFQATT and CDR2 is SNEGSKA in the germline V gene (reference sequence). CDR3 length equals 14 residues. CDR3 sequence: CSFPALEVGTEAFF. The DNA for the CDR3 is TGCAGTTTCCCAGCCTTGGAGGTAGGGACTGAAGCTTTCTTT.

In DNA, the CDR3 is TGTGCCACCAGTGTCGGGACGGTAACCTACAATGAGCAGTTCTTC. It encodes CATSVGTVTYNEQFF. The gene calls are TRBV24-1 and TRBJ2-1, with D perhaps assigned TRBD1 or TRBD2 (5 bases each). V was pared by 5 bases and J by 2 bases, with 12 bases between. The CDR3 is 15 residues long. Germline V gene sequence: CDR1 KGHDR, CDR2 SFDVKD.

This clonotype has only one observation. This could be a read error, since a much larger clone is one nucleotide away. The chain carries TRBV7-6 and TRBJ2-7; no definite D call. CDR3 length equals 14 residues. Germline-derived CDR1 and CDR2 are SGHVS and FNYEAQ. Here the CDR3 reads CASNLTPEGNEQYF. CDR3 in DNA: TGTGCCAGCAACTTAACGCCAGAAGGCAACGAGCAGTACTTC.

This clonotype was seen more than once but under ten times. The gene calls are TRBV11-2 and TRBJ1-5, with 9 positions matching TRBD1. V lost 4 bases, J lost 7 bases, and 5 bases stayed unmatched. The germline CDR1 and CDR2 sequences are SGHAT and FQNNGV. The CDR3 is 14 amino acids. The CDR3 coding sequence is TGTGCCAGCAGCTCGGACAGGGGACGACAGCCCCAGCATTTT. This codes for CASSSDRGRQPQHF.

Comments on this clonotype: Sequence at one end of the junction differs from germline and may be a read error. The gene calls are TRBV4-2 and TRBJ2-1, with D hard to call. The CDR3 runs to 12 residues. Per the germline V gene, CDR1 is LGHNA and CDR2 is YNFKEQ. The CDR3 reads CVSSQPGSEQFF. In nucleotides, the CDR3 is TGTGTCAGCAGCCAGCCAGGAAGTGAGCAGTTCTTC.

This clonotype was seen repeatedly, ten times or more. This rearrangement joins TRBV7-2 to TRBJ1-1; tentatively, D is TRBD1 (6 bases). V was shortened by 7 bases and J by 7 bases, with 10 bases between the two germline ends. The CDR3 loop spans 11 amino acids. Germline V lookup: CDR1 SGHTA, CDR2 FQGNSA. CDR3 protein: CASTGTYEAFF. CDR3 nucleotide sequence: TGTGCCAGCACCGGGACATATGAAGCTTTCTTT.

The CDR3 DNA sequence: TGCGCCAGCAGCCTACCGGGTCGGGGAACAGGGGATGTGGGGGAGCTGTTTTTT. Its protein product is CASSLPGRGTGDVGELFF. The chain couples TRBV4-1 to TRBJ2-2; 7 nucleotides align to TRBD1. Trimming removed 4 bases from V and 8 bases from J; junction bases left unmatched: 19. From germline, CDR1 is MGHRA and CDR2 YSYEKL. CDR3 length equals 18 residues.

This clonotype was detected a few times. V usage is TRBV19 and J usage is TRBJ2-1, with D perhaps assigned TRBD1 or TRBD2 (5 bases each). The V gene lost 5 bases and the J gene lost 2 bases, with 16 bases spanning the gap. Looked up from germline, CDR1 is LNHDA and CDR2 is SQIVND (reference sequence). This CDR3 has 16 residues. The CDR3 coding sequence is TGTGCCAGTAGTTCCATCAGGGACCTCCCCTACAATGAGCAGTTCTTC. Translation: CASSSIRDLPYNEQFF.

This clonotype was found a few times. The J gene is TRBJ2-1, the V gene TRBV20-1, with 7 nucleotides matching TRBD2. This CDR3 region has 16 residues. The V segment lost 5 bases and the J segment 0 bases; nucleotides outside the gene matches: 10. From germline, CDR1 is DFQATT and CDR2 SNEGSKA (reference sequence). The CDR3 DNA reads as TGCAGTGCTGCTGTCAGGGAGGGGCTCTCCTACAATGAGCAGTTCTTC. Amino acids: CSAAVREGLSYNEQFF.

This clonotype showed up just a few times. The CDR3 DNA sequence: TGTGCCAGCAGTTTCGTCGGGACACCCCAAGAGACCCAGTACTTC. Translating gives CASSFVGTPQETQYF. The V gene is TRBV6-6, the J gene TRBJ2-5; maybe TRBD1 (6 bases). CDR3 length: 15 amino acids. The V and J ends lost 4 bases and 1 base respectively, with 13 bases between them. Germline V lookup: CDR1 MNHNY, CDR2 SVGAGI (reference sequence).

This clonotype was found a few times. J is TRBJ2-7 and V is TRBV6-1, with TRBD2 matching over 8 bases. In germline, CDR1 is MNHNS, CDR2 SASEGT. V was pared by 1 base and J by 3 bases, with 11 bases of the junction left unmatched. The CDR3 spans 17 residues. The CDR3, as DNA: TGTGCCAGCAGTGAAGTCCGGGGGGGGGACACCAACTACGAGCAGTACTTC. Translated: CASSEVRGGDTNYEQYF.

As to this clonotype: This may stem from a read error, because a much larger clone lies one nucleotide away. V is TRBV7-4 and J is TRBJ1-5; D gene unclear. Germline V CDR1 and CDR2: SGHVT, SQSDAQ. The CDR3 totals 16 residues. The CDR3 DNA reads TGTGTCAGCAGCACCGCCGGACTGAATAGCAATCAGCCCCAGCATTTT. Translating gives CVSSTAGLNSNQPQHF.

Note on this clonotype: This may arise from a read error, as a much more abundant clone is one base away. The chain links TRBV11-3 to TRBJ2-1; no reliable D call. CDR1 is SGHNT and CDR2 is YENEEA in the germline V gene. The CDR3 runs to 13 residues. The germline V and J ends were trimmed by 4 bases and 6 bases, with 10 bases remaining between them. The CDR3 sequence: CASSSYNFNEQFF. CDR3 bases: TGTGCCAGCAGCTCTTATAATTTCAATGAGCAGTTCTTC.

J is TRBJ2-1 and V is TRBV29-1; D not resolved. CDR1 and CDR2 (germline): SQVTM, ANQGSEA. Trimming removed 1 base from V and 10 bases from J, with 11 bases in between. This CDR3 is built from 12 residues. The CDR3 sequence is CSVEVMRQEQFF. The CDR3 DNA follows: TGCAGCGTTGAAGTGATGCGGCAGGAGCAGTTCTTC.